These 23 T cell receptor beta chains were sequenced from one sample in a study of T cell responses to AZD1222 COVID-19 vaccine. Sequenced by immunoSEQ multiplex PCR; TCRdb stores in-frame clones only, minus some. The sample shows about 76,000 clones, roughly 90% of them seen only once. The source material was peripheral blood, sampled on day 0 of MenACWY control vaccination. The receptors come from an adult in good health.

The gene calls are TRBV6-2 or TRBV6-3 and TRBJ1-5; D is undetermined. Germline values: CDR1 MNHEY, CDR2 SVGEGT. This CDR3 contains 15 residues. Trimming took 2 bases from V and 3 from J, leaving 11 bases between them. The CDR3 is CASSYTERDNQPQHF. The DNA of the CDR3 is TGTGCCAGCAGTTACACCGAGAGGGACAATCAGCCCCAGCATTTT.

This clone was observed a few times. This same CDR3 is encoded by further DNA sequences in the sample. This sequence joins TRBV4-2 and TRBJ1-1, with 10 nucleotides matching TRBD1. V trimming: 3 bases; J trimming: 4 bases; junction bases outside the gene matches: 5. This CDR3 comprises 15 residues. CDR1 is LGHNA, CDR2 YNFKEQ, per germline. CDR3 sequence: CASSQARTGGTEAFF. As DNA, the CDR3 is TGTGCCAGCAGCCAGGCCCGGACAGGGGGCACTGAAGCTTTCTTT.

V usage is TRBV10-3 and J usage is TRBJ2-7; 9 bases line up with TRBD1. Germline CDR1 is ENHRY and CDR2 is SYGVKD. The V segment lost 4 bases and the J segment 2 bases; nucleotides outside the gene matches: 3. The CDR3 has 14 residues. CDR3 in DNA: TGTGCCATCAGTGCTGACAGGGGGGCCTACGAGCAGTACTTC. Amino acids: CAISADRGAYEQYF.

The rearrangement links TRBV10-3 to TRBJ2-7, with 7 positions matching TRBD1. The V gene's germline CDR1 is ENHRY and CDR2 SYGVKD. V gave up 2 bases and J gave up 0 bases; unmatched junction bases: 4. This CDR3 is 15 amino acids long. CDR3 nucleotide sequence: TGTGCCATCAGTGAGAGGCAGGGGGTCTCCTACGAGCAGTACTTC. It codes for CAISERQGVSYEQYF.

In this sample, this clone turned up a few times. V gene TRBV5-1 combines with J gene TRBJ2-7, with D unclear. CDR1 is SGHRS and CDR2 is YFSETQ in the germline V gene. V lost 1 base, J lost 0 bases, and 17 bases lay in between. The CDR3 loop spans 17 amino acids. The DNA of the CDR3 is TGCGCCAGCAGCTTGTTGAGTTTCTTAGTCACCTCCTACGAGCAGTACTTC. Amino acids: CASSLLSFLVTSYEQYF.

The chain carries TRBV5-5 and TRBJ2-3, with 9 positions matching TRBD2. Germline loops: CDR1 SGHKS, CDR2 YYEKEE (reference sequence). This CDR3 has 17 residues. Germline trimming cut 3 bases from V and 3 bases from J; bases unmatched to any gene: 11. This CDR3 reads CASSSATGLARTDTQYF. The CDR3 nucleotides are TGTGCCAGCAGCTCCGCGACGGGACTAGCAAGAACAGATACGCAGTATTTT. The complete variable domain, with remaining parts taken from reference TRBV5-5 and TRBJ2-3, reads DAGVTQSPTHLIKTRGQQVTLRCSPISGHKSVSWYQQVLGQGPQFIFQYYEKEERGRGNFPDRFSARQFPNYSSELNVNALLLGDSALYLCASSSATGLARTDTQYFGPGTRLTVL.

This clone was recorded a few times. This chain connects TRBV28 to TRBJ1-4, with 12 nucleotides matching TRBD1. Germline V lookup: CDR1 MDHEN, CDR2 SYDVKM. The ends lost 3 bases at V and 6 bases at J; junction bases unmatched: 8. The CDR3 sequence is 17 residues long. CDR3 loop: CASSLWDRGPEDEKLFF. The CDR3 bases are TGTGCCAGCAGTTTGTGGGACAGGGGGCCAGAGGATGAAAAACTGTTTTTT.

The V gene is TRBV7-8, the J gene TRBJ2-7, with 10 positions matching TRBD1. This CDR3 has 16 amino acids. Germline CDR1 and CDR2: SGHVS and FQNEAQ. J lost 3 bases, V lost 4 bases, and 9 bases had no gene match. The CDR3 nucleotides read TGTGCCAGCAGCTATAGACAGGGGGCGAATTACTACGAGCAGTACTTC. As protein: CASSYRQGANYYEQYF. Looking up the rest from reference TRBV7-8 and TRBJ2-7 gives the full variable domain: GAGVSQSPRYKVAKRGQDVALRCDPISGHVSLFWYQQALGQGPEFLTYFQNEAQLDKSGLPSDRFFAERPEGSVSTLKIQRTQQEDSAVYLCASSYRQGANYYEQYFGPGTRLTVT.

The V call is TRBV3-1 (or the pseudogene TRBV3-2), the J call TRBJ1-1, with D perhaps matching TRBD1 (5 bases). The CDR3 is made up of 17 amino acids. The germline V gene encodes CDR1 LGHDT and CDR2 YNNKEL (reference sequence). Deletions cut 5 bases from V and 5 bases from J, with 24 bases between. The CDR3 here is CASSVRRTMTGGTEAFF. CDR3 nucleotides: TGTGCCAGCAGCGTACGAAGGACGATGACTGGGGGGACTGAAGCTTTCTTT.

CDR3 sequence: CASGRAGDNTGELFF. CDR3 bases: TGTGCCAGCGGGAGGGCCGGGGATAACACCGGGGAGCTGTTTTTT. The V call is TRBV2, the J call TRBJ2-2, with 7 bases that match TRBD2. J lost 2 bases, V lost 8 bases, and 8 bases had no gene match. Germline CDR1 and CDR2: SNHLY and FYNNEI. The CDR3 contains 15 residues.

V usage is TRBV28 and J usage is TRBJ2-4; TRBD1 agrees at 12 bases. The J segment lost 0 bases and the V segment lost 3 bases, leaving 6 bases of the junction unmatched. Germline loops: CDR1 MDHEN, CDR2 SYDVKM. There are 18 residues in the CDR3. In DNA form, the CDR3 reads TGTGCCAGCAGTTTGGAGTGGGACAGGGGGCAAGCCAAAAACATTCAGTACTTC. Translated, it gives CASSLEWDRGQAKNIQYF.

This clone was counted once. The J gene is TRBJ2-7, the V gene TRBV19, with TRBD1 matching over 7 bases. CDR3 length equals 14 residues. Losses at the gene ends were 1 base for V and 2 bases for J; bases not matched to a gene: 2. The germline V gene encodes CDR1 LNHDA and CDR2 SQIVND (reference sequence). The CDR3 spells CASSIGTGPYEQYF. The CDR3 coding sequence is TGTGCCAGTAGTATAGGGACAGGCCCCTACGAGCAGTACTTC.

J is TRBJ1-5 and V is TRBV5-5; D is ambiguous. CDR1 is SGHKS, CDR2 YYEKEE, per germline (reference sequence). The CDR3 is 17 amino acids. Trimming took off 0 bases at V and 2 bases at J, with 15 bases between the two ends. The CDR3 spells CASSLAVVPLGNQPQHF. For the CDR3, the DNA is TGTGCCAGCAGCTTGGCTGTCGTCCCGCTCGGCAATCAGCCCCAGCATTTT.

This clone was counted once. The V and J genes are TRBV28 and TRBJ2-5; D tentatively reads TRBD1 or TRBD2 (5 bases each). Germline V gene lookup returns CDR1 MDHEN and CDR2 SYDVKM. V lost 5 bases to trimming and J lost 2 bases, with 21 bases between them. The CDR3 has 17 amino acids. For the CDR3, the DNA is TGTGCCAGCAGTCCCTTGGGGGAAGGGATGGCACAAGAGACCCAGTACTTC. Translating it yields CASSPLGEGMAQETQYF.

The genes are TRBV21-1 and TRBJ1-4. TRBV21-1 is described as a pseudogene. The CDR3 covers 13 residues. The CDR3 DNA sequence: TGTGCCAGCAGCAAGGCTAAGAATGAAAAACTGTTTTTT. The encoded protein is CASSKAKNEKLFF.

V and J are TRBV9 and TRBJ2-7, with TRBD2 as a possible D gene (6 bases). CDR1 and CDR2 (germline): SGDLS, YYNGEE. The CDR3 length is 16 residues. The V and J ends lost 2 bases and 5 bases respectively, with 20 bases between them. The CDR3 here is CASSVSGGRFGDEQYF. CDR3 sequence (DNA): TGTGCCAGCAGCGTTTCAGGAGGGCGGTTTGGAGACGAGCAGTACTTC. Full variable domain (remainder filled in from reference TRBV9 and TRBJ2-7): DSGVTQTPKHLITATGQRVTLRCSPRSGDLSVYWYQQSLDQGLQFLIQYYNGEERAKGNILERFSAQQFPDLHSELNLSSLELGDSALYFCASSVSGGRFGDEQYFGPGTRLTVT.

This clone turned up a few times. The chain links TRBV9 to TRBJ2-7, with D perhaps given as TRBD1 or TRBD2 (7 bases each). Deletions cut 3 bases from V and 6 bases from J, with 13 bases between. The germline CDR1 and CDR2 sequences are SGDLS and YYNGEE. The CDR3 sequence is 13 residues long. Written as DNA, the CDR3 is TGTGCCAGCAGCGCAGGGGGGGTCGGCGAGCAGTACTTC. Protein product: CASSAGGVGEQYF.

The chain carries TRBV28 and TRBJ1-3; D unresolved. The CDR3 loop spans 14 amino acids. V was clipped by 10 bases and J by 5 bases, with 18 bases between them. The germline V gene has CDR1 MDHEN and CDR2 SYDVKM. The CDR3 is CATNSPGRRNTIYF. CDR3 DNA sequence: TGTGCCACCAACTCCCCCGGGAGAAGAAACACCATATATTTT.

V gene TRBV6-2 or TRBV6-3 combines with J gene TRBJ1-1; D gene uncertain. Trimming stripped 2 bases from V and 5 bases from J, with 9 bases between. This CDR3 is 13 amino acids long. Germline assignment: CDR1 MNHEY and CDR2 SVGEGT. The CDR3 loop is CASSYAPRTEAFF. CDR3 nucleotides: TGTGCCAGCAGTTACGCACCTCGGACTGAAGCTTTCTTT.

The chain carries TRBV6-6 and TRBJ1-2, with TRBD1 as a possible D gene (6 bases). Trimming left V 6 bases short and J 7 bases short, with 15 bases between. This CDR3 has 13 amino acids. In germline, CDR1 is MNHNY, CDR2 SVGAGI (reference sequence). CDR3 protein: CASSPGQTGGYTF. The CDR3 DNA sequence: TGTGCCAGCAGCCCCGGACAGACCGGTGGCTACACCTTC.

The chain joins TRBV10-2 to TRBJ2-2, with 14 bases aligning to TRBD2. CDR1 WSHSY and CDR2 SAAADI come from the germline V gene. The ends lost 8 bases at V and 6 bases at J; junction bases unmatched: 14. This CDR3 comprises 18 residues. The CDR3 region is CASGGTSGRVGRPGELFF. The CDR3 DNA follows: TGCGCCAGCGGGGGGACTAGCGGGAGAGTTGGCCGTCCCGGGGAGCTGTTTTTT.

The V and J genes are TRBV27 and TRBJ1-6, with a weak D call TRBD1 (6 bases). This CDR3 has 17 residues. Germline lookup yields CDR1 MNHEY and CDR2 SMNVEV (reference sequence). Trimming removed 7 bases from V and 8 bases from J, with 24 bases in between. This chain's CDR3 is CASKRTPGAALYSPLHF. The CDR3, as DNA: TGTGCCAGCAAAAGGACTCCGGGGGCAGCCCTTTATTCACCCCTCCACTTT.

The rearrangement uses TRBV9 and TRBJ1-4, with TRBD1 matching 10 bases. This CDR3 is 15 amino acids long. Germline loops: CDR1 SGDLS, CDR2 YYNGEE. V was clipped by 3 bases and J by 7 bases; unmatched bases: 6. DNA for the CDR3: TGTGCCAGCAGCGCCCCCGGGACAGGGGCTGAAAAACTGTTTTTT. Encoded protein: CASSAPGTGAEKLFF.